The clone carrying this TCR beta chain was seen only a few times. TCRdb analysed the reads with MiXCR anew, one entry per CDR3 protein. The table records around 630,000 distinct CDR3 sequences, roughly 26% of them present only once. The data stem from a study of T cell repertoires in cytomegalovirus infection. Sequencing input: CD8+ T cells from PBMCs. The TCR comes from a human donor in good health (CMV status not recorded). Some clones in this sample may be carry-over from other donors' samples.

CDR3 DNA: TGTGCCAGCAGCTCCGGGGAGCGGCAAGAGACCCAGTACTTC. Translation: CASSSGERQETQYF. The V gene is TRBV7-9, the J gene TRBJ2-5, with D tentatively TRBD2 (5 bases). The CDR3 covers 14 residues. The ends were cut back, 4 bases at V and 2 bases at J, with 11 bases in the middle. The V gene's germline CDR1 is SEHNR and CDR2 FQNEAQ (reference sequence).